One T cell receptor (beta chain) is described in this entry. As yet, its antigen is unknown. The length of the CDR3 is 17 residues. Trimming removed 6 bases from V and 4 bases from J; junction bases left unmatched: 15. Per germline, CDR1 SGHVS and CDR2 FQNEAQ. 60 Vbeta and 13 Jbeta primers were used in PCR. The table came from immunoSEQ multiplex PCR; TCRdb's copy has only in-frame clones and leaves some out. Among about 160,000 clones listed, about 72% were seen once. The sample originates from a study of cytomegalovirus exposure and HLA in healthy donors. General study findings and limits: When the data were analyzed later, several of the most significant clusters appeared to be linked to common viral pathogens. An Asian-associated ancestry cluster reportedly showed fewer N-insertions than the approximately 620-donor mean in a later analysis. Solely CMV serostatus was available to characterize immune exposure. Prior analysis indicated that the majority of TCR beta V segments exhibited productivity approximately 90% or approximately 30% of the time.

The genes are TRBV7-8 and TRBJ2-7; 10 bases agree with TRBD1. The sequenced sample was PBMCs. This TCR derives from a man between 25 and 39 years old in good health and CMV-seropositive. CDR3 in DNA: TGTGCCAGCAGTCTCGGACGTCTTTGGACAGGGGGTTACGAGCAGTACTTC. Its protein is CASSLGRLWTGGYEQYF.